A selection of T cell receptor beta chains follows, all from one sample in a study of T cells in Graves' hyperthyroidism and ophthalmopathy. A single record per CDR3 protein comes from TCRdb applying MiXCR to the multiplex PCR reads. The sample has about 290,000 distinct CDR3 sequences; 13% are singletons. Material for sequencing was blood. The receptors shown here come from a woman between 25 and 40 years old with Graves' hyperthyroidism that later progressed to Graves' ophthalmopathy. Both conserved end residues are trimmed from each CDR3. D genes are given only for firm matches.

>11|TRBV4-3|-|TRBJ2-1
ASSPRQAGEQF
>12|TRBV5-6|-|TRBJ1-2
ASSLKGPNYGYT
>15|TRBV6-1|-|TRBJ2-3
ASRRGRIGTSTDTQY
>14|TRBV5-1|-|TRBJ2-7
ASSSLGTRGSNEQY
>14|TRBV7-6|-|TRBJ2-1
ASSSPRESSYNEQF
>14|TRBV5-4|TRBD2|TRBJ2-1
ASSPLAGVMGNEQF
>11|TRBV20-1|-|TRBJ1-5
SATQGTDQPQH
>12|TRBV2|-|TRBJ2-3
ASIKTRGADTQY
>14|TRBV18|TRBD1|TRBJ2-1
ASSLTTGTVLNEQF
>13|TRBV15|-|TRBJ2-3
ATSYPGASTDTQY
>10|TRBV19|-|TRBJ2-7
ASSPRSGEQY
>11|TRBV7-9|-|TRBJ2-6
ASSLPGANVLT
>13|TRBV20-1|-|TRBJ2-2
SAREVTSKTGELF
>13|TRBV7-7|-|TRBJ2-5
ASSLMGLWTETQY
>11|TRBV27|TRBD1|TRBJ1-2
ASGQGPSYGYT
>13|TRBV29-1|-|TRBJ2-1
SVEGTGESYNEQF
>12|TRBV27|-|TRBJ1-5
ATSDGVSNQPQH
>11|TRBV5-6|-|TRBJ1-1
ASSLASRHEAF
>11|TRBV20-1|-|TRBJ1-1
SARGQVNTEAF
>10|TRBV29-1|-|TRBJ1-3
SVALPGNTIY
>10|TRBV30|TRBD1|TRBJ1-2
AWGGTAYGYT
>13|TRBV25-1|TRBD2|TRBJ2-4
ASSEWGGRGNIQY
>13|TRBV12-3/TRBV12-4|-|TRBJ2-3
ASSLPGLRRDTQY
>12|TRBV20-1|TRBD2|TRBJ2-5
SAISGSRGETQY
>11|TRBV28|TRBD1|TRBJ1-2
ASTRGHGLGYT
>12|TRBV9|-|TRBJ2-7
ASSLGGEGLEQY
>14|TRBV30|-|TRBJ2-5
AWSAQSDTYQETQY
>10|TRBV18|TRBD1|TRBJ1-4
ASSGQNEKLF
>10|TRBV10-3|-|TRBJ2-1
ATVGPSNEQF
>9|TRBV12-3/TRBV12-4|-|TRBJ1-4
ASSLSRALF
>14|TRBV7-3|-|TRBJ2-1
ASSLSQMSSYNEQF
>11|TRBV30|-|TRBJ1-2
AWGPEESYGYT
>12|TRBV7-9|-|TRBJ1-5
ASSLGPGNQPQH
>11|TRBV24-1|TRBD1|TRBJ1-2
ATSPGQTYGYT